Sequencing of this TCR beta chain was carried out in a study of beta chain features in type 1 diabetes. Whole-study findings and limits: The naive, central memory and Treg TCRB repertoires showed an apparent similarity that was greater among patients than among healthy donors.

The sequenced template was cDNA made from the entire isolated RNA. Around 3.57 million reads was the average for naive, central memory and regulatory T cell samples. TCRdb's table, derived via immunoSEQ multiplex PCR, lists solely in-frame clones and lacks some. Of about 140,000 clones listed, less than 8.5% are singletons. Sorting with CD45RO/CCR7/CD25/CD127/CD95/CD27 yielded naive, central memory, regulatory and stem-like memory CD4+ cells. Sorted populations were all over 95% pure. Comment on this clone: As yet, its antigen is unknown.

The specimen sequenced was central memory CD4+ T cells from blood. The TCR comes from a woman in her twenties or thirties in good health.

CDR3 in amino acids: CASSLSNREYEQYF. CDR3 DNA sequence: TGTGCCAGCAGCTTGTCCAATCGGGAGTACGAGCAGTACTTC. V usage is TRBV5-4 and J usage is TRBJ2-7; tentatively, D is TRBD2 (6 bases). The CDR3 contains 14 residues. With 1 base removed from V and 4 bases from J, the gap between germline ends came to 12 bases. CDR1 and CDR2 from the germline V gene are SGHNT and YYREEE (reference sequence).